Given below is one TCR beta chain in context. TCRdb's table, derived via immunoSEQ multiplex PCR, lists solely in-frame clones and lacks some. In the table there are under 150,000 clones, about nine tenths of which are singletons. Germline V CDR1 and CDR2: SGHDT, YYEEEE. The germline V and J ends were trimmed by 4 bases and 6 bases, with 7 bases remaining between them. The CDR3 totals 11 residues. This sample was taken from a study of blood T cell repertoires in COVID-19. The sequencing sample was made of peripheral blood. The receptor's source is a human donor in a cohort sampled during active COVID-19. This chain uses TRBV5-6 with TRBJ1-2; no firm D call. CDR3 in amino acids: CASSDNNGYTF. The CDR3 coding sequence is TGTGCCAGCAGCGACAATAATGGCTACACCTTC.